The sequence of this T cell receptor (beta chain) was determined in a study of CD8 T cells in Susac syndrome. An input of roughly 0.5 to 1 ug of RNA was subjected to reverse transcription using random hexamers. A single record per CDR3 protein comes from TCRdb applying MiXCR to the immunoSEQ multiplex PCR reads. The data show 90,000 or so distinct CDR3 sequences, with 90% to 95% seen just once and 0.25% to 0.4% held by the top ten. Controls matched for age and sex were healthy donors. Germline V gene lookup returns CDR1 LNHNV and CDR2 YYDKDF (reference sequence). Deletions cut 3 bases from V and 2 bases from J, with 14 bases between. This CDR3 is built from 16 residues.

Sequenced: CD8+ T cells from PBMCs. The source of this sequence is a human donor in good health. The V and J genes are TRBV15 and TRBJ1-5; the D gene is possibly TRBD1 (6 bases). The CDR3 coding sequence is TGTGCCACCAGCAGTACAAGGGGGGTAGGCAATCAGCCCCAGCATTTT. Translated, it gives CATSSTRGVGNQPQHF.